This T cell receptor (beta chain) was found in a study of T cells after yellow fever vaccination. Deletions cut 1 base from V and 9 bases from J, with 10 bases between. The CDR3 extends over 14 amino acids. TCRdb called the 5' RACE reads again in MiXCR, with one record for every CDR3 protein. The sample includes some 600,000 distinct CDR3 sequences, roughly an eighth of them seen just once. This TCR came from a man aged 30 to 45 who received the YFV17D yellow fever vaccine. Sequencing used PBMCs, obtained on the day of the yellow fever booster vaccination. V and J are TRBV12-3 or TRBV12-4 and TRBJ2-6, with D possibly matching TRBD1 (5 bases). In nucleotides, the CDR3 is TGTGCCAGCAGTTTAGAACAGGTTTACAACGTCCTGACTTTC. It translates to CASSLEQVYNVLTF.